The 29 T cell receptor beta chains reported below all come from one sample, sequenced in a study of blood T cells in healthy people across ages. For the second PCR, which ran for about 6 to 11 cycles, a sample-barcoded 5' primer and a J-beta primer mix were used. TCRdb re-derived calls from the 5' RACE reads in MiXCR, one entry per CDR3 protein. The sample includes about 1,400,000 distinct CDR3 sequences, around 59% of them seen just once. What was sequenced was blood. The receptors derive from a man between 18 and 35 years old in good health.

This chain connects TRBV7-9 to TRBJ2-5; D unclear. The J call is doubtful: the DNA matches TRBJ2-7 better. The CDR3 consists of 13 residues. Germline CDR1 reads SEHNR; CDR2 reads FQNEAQ (reference sequence). CDR3 DNA: TGTGCCAGCAGGGACCTCCCCTACGACGAGCAGTACTTC. It yields the protein CASRDLPYDEQYF.

This clonotype was seen a handful of times. The rearrangement uses TRBV29-1 and TRBJ2-7, with TRBD1 identical over 7 bases. The CDR3 runs 14 residues. The ends lost 4 bases at V and 2 bases at J; junction bases unmatched: 8. Looked up from germline, CDR1 is SQVTM and CDR2 is ANQGSEA. CDR3: CSVGVDRATYEQYF. Written as DNA, the CDR3 is TGCAGCGTTGGGGTTGACAGGGCAACCTACGAGCAGTACTTC.

The chain uses TRBV7-8 and TRBJ2-7; D may be TRBD2 (6 bases). This CDR3 comprises 15 residues. Per germline, CDR1 SGHVS and CDR2 FQNEAQ. Trimming shortened V by 3 bases and J by 2 bases, and 14 bases separated the two germline ends. This chain's CDR3 is CASSLPRERPYEQYF. The DNA of the CDR3 is TGTGCCAGCAGCTTGCCCCGGGAGAGGCCCTACGAGCAGTACTTC.

This chain connects TRBV12-3 or TRBV12-4 to TRBJ2-1, with 10 bases aligning to TRBD2. This CDR3 is built from 16 residues. V dropped 6 bases and J dropped 6; count of bases not matched to a gene: 11. The CDR3 nucleotides are TGTGCCAGCAGCCCTAGCGGGAGTCTCTCCGGCAATGAGCAGTTCTTC. It codes for CASSPSGSLSGNEQFF.

The J gene is TRBJ1-4, the V gene TRBV5-6; D ambiguous. Per the germline V gene, CDR1 is SGHDT and CDR2 is YYEEEE. The CDR3 runs to 13 residues. V was pared by 4 bases and J by 8 bases, with 12 bases between. The CDR3 DNA is TGTGCCAGCAGCGTGGGTGGGTCAGAAAAACTGTTTTTT. Protein product: CASSVGGSEKLFF.

Here the CDR3 DNA reads TGCAGTGCTAGCTGGACTAGCGGGGGCTGGGGAGAGCAGTTCTTC. It codes for CSASWTSGGWGEQFF. The chain joins TRBV20-1 to TRBJ2-1, with 13 bases matching TRBD2. The length of the CDR3 is 15 residues. V lost 3 bases to trimming and J lost 10 bases; unmatched junction nucleotides: 9. Germline-derived CDR1 and CDR2 are DFQATT and SNEGSKA (reference sequence).

The V and J genes are TRBV2 and TRBJ2-7; D is ambiguous. CDR3 length: 14 amino acids. The ends were cut back, 6 bases at V and 5 bases at J, with 17 bases in the middle. CDR1 SNHLY and CDR2 FYNNEI come from the germline V gene. CDR3: CASRRTELADEQYF. CDR3 in DNA: TGTGCCAGCAGGAGGACGGAGTTGGCAGACGAGCAGTACTTC.

The table lists this clonotype with a few counts. The CDR3 protein is CASSQTGMRGYTF. For the CDR3, the DNA is TGCGCCAGCAGCCAAACAGGAATGCGAGGCTACACCTTC. V is TRBV4-1 and J is TRBJ1-2; TRBD1 is a possible D gene (5 bases). Germline V gene data show CDR1 as MGHRA and CDR2 as YSYEKL. Between the trimmed V and J ends, which lost 2 bases and 8 bases, there was a span of 12 bases. This CDR3 is built from 13 residues.

V usage is TRBV4-2 and J usage is TRBJ2-7, with 10 bases that match TRBD2. The CDR3 length is 18 residues. CDR1 LGHNA and CDR2 YNFKEQ come from the germline V gene. Trimming cost V 0 bases and J 1 base; bases outside gene matches: 9. CDR3 amino acids: CASSQDRAGGRRSYEQYF. CDR3 DNA sequence: TGTGCCAGCAGCCAAGATAGAGCGGGAGGGCGGAGATCCTACGAGCAGTACTTC.

The chain uses TRBV23-1 and TRBJ2-7; the match to TRBD1 covers 7 bases. TRBV23-1 is an open reading frame, and its role is uncertain. The CDR3 has 15 amino acids. The V segment lost 3 bases and the J segment 3 bases; nucleotides outside the gene matches: 8. CDR3 sequence (DNA): TGCGCCAGCAGTCACGAGGACAGGAGAGGCTACGAGCAGTACTTC. Its translation: CASSHEDRRGYEQYF.

The chain has TRBV3-1 and TRBJ2-3, with D perhaps TRBD1 (6 bases). The CDR3 is 15 amino acids. The ends were cut back, 5 bases at V and 3 bases at J, with 15 bases in the middle. Per the germline V gene, CDR1 is LGHDT and CDR2 is YNNKEL (reference sequence). CDR3 in DNA: TGTGCCAGCAGCGCCCAACAGGGAGTTACAGATACGCAGTATTTT. Residues: CASSAQQGVTDTQYF.

The CDR3 loop is CASSAATTYEQYF. Written as DNA, the CDR3 is TGTGCCAGCAGTGCCGCAACAACCTACGAGCAGTACTTC. This sequence joins TRBV28 and TRBJ2-7; no firm D call. Trimming left V 5 bases short and J 2 bases short, with 10 bases between. Looked up from germline, CDR1 is MDHEN and CDR2 is SYDVKM. The CDR3 sequence is 13 residues long.

V gene TRBV13 combines with J gene TRBJ2-7; 10 bases are a match to TRBD1. Germline values: CDR1 PRHDT, CDR2 FYEKMQ (reference sequence). The trim removed 5 bases at V and 9 bases at J, leaving 16 bases unmatched. The CDR3 is 16 residues long. CDR3 loop: CASSAKDWTGGGGQYF. The DNA of the CDR3 is TGTGCCAGCAGCGCAAAGGACTGGACAGGGGGAGGCGGGCAGTACTTC. Full variable domain (outside the CDR3, taken from reference TRBV13 and TRBJ2-7): AAGVIQSPRHLIKEKRETATLKCYPIPRHDTVYWYQQGPGQDPQFLISFYEKMQSDKGSIPDRFSAQQFSDYHSELNMSSLELGDSALYFCASSAKDWTGGGGQYFGPGTRLTVT.

This chain uses TRBV2 with TRBJ2-4, with D perhaps assigned TRBD1 or TRBD2 (5 bases each). In germline, CDR1 is SNHLY, CDR2 FYNNEI. The CDR3 runs to 19 residues. V lost 8 bases, J lost 0 bases, and 26 bases lay in between. The CDR3 loop reads CASRAGTEIHPLAKNIQYF. The CDR3 DNA reads TGTGCCAGCCGAGCCGGGACCGAAATACACCCGCTAGCCAAAAACATTCAGTACTTC.

This chain connects TRBV28 to TRBJ2-4; a possible D gene is TRBD1 (5 bases). TRBJ2-7 matches the DNA end more closely, so the J call is doubtful. CDR1 is MDHEN and CDR2 is SYDVKM in the germline V gene. The CDR3 covers 16 residues. DNA for the CDR3: TGTGCCAGCAGTCCCATGTCAGGGATGGGTATCCACGAGCAGTACTTC. This gives the protein CASSPMSGMGIHEQYF.

The V and J genes are TRBV7-9 and TRBJ2-7; TRBD1 matches at 11 bases. The ends lost 2 bases at V and 2 bases at J; junction bases unmatched: 8. CDR1 is SEHNR, CDR2 FQNEAQ, per germline (reference sequence). There are 17 residues in the CDR3. CDR3 coding DNA: TGTGCCAGCAGCTTACCCCGGACAGGGGGCTTCGCCTACGAGCAGTACTTC. Protein: CASSLPRTGGFAYEQYF.

The V call is TRBV4-1, the J call TRBJ2-5; D not certain. This CDR3 contains 13 residues. Between the trimmed V and J ends, which lost 4 bases and 4 bases, there was a span of 10 bases. The germline gives CDR1 MGHRA, CDR2 YSYEKL. This chain's CDR3 is CASSPHVLETQYF. The CDR3 DNA reads TGCGCCAGCAGCCCCCATGTCCTAGAGACCCAGTACTTC.

The chain uses TRBV10-1 and TRBJ2-3; D not certain. Germline assignment: CDR1 WNHNN and CDR2 SYGVQD (reference sequence). V gave up 5 bases and J gave up 2 bases, with 11 bases separating them. CDR3 length: 14 amino acids. The CDR3 sequence is CASSRTATTDTQYF. The CDR3 DNA follows: TGCGCCAGCAGTAGGACGGCCACCACAGATACGCAGTATTTT.

The rearrangement joins TRBV4-3 to TRBJ2-1; D is perhaps TRBD1 (6 bases). The CDR3 length is 15 residues. V dropped 1 base and J dropped 4 bases, with 11 bases sitting between them. Germline-derived CDR1 and CDR2 are LGHNA and YSLEER. For the CDR3, the DNA is TGCGCCAGCAGCCAAGGAACGGGGACATACAATGAGCAGTTCTTC. Encoded protein: CASSQGTGTYNEQFF.

The V gene is TRBV6-1, the J gene TRBJ2-1; D is undetermined. The V end lost 8 bases, the J end lost 7 bases, and 9 bases lay between the germline ends. Germline CDR1 MNHNS, CDR2 SASEGT. The CDR3 totals 11 residues. The CDR3 nucleotides read TGTGCCAGCTTTAAGGGTAATGAGCAGTTCTTC. It yields the protein CASFKGNEQFF.

J is TRBJ2-1 and V is TRBV20-1; 8 bases fit TRBD2. The CDR3 consists of 14 residues. With 3 bases clipped from V and 15 bases from J, the junction kept 16 bases outside the gene matches. CDR1 and CDR2 (germline): DFQATT, SNEGSKA (reference sequence). The CDR3 DNA follows: TGCAGTGCTAGGGGTGAAGCGGGGGCTAACCAATGGTTCTTC. The encoded protein is CSARGEAGANQWFF.

The rearrangement uses TRBV6-2 or TRBV6-3 and TRBJ1-2; TRBD1 might be the D (5 bases). This CDR3 is built from 18 residues. Germline CDR1 is MNHEY and CDR2 is SVGEGT. Trimming left V 0 bases short and J 4 bases short, with 21 bases between. The CDR3 DNA sequence: TGTGCCAGCAGTTACTCGAAAAATACCGGGACCGACATCTATGGCTACACCTTC. Its protein is CASSYSKNTGTDIYGYTF.

The V gene is TRBV15, the J gene TRBJ2-7; D may be TRBD1 (5 bases). Germline loops: CDR1 LNHNV, CDR2 YYDKDF (reference sequence). V was pared by 0 bases and J by 1 base, with 13 bases between. The CDR3 consists of 16 residues. CDR3 nucleotide sequence: TGTGCCACCAGCAGAGAAGTGACAGTAATGTCCTACGAGCAGTACTTC. It encodes CATSREVTVMSYEQYF.

The chain links TRBV12-3 or TRBV12-4 to TRBJ1-1, with D unclear. The V end lost 0 bases, the J end lost 5 bases, and 4 bases lay between the germline ends. The CDR3 has 12 amino acids. CDR3 region: CASSLAMTEAFF. The CDR3 coding sequence is TGTGCCAGCAGTTTAGCGATGACTGAAGCTTTCTTT.

The chain couples TRBV25-1 to TRBJ1-1; D may be TRBD1 (5 bases). From germline, CDR1 is MGHDK and CDR2 SYGVNS. V was shortened by 3 bases and J by 11 bases, with 16 bases between the two germline ends. The CDR3 spans 13 residues. In nucleotides, the CDR3 is TGTGCCAGCAGTGACGCCCCGGGACCGCGGGCTTTCTTT. It specifies CASSDAPGPRAFF.

CDR3 in DNA: TGCAGTGCTAGAGATGACCTAGCGGGGGTGTGGCTGTCCTACAATGAGCAGTTCTTC. Its translation: CSARDDLAGVWLSYNEQFF. The chain recombines TRBV20-1 with TRBJ2-1; 10 bases map to TRBD2. Germline CDR1 is DFQATT and CDR2 is SNEGSKA (reference sequence). The CDR3 length is 19 residues. Trimming cost V 0 bases and J 1 base; bases outside gene matches: 12.

This clonotype turned up a few times. This chain connects TRBV20-1 to TRBJ2-7, with D tentatively TRBD2 (7 bases). Germline V gives CDR1 DFQATT, CDR2 SNEGSKA (reference sequence). With 0 bases removed from V and 0 bases from J, the gap between germline ends came to 12 bases. The CDR3 sequence is 15 residues long. CDR3 bases: TGCAGTGCTAGAGAGGGGGGGCCACCCTCCTACGAGCAGTACTTC. Protein: CSAREGGPPSYEQYF.

This chain links TRBV6-2 or TRBV6-3 with TRBJ2-4, with D unclear. V dropped 2 bases and J dropped 0 bases, with 5 bases sitting between them. The CDR3 spans 14 residues. The V gene's germline CDR1 is MNHEY and CDR2 SVGEGT. The CDR3 sequence is CASSYPVAKNIQYF. CDR3 DNA sequence: TGTGCCAGCAGTTACCCTGTAGCCAAAAACATTCAGTACTTC.

This clonotype has only a few counts. V gene TRBV4-1 combines with J gene TRBJ2-4, with a tentative D call TRBD2 (7 bases). This CDR3 region has 15 residues. Trimming left V 7 bases short and J 0 bases short, with 13 bases between. Germline V gene data show CDR1 as MGHRA and CDR2 as YSYEKL. CDR3 sequence (DNA): TGCGCCAGCACCACGGGGGGCTTAGCCAAAAACATTCAGTACTTC. Translated: CASTTGGLAKNIQYF.